The rows below give T cell receptor beta chains drawn from one sample of a study of T cells in Graves' hyperthyroidism and ophthalmopathy. TCRdb recomputed calls from the multiplex PCR reads with MiXCR, one row per CDR3 protein. This repertoire shows 650,000 to 850,000 distinct CDR3 sequences, about 19% found once; its top ten account for roughly 17%. The sequencing input was blood. The origin of the receptors is a woman aged 45-60 years with Graves' hyperthyroidism that later progressed to Graves' ophthalmopathy. CDR3s include the opening cysteine and the closing phenylalanine or tryptophan. A D gene is named only where the DNA matches it firmly. Not all rows give a size; the values are once, few, many and, for expanded clones, a class.

V gene: TRBV11-1
J gene: TRBJ1-2
clone size: -
D gene: TRBD1
CDR3 protein: CASSLTGTGTQPSGGYTF
CDR3 DNA: TGTGCCAGCAGCTTAACCGGGACAGGGACGCAACCATCGGGTGGCTACACCTTC

V gene: TRBV7-2
J gene: TRBJ2-3
clone size: -
D gene: TRBD2
CDR3 protein: CASSLAGGKDTQYF
CDR3 DNA: TGTGCCAGCAGCTTAGCGGGGGGGAAAGATACGCAGTATTTT

V gene: TRBV24-1
J gene: TRBJ2-1
clone size: many
D gene: -
CDR3 protein: CATSDPGRINEQFF
CDR3 DNA: TGTGCCACCAGTGATCCCGGACGGATCAATGAGCAGTTCTTC

V gene: TRBV7-3
J gene: TRBJ2-1
clone size: -
D gene: TRBD2
CDR3 protein: CASSQTSGGFNEQFF
CDR3 DNA: TGTGCCAGCAGCCAAACTAGCGGGGGGTTTAATGAGCAGTTCTTC

V gene: TRBV12-3/TRBV12-4
J gene: TRBJ1-3
clone size: few
D gene: -
CDR3 protein: CASSPSGISGNTIYF
CDR3 DNA: TGTGCCAGCAGTCCCTCAGGGATCTCTGGAAACACCATATATTTT

V gene: TRBV7-2
J gene: TRBJ2-3
clone size: many
D gene: TRBD2
CDR3 protein: CASSFPRGPTSGGAVNTDTQYF
CDR3 DNA: TGTGCCAGCAGCTTCCCCCGGGGACCGACTAGCGGGGGGGCCGTGAACACAGATACGCAGTATTTT

V gene: TRBV12-3/TRBV12-4
J gene: TRBJ1-2
clone size: -
D gene: TRBD1
CDR3 protein: CASSVDRGRGYTF
CDR3 DNA: TGTGCCAGCAGTGTTGACAGGGGGCGTGGCTACACCTTC

V gene: TRBV5-6
J gene: TRBJ2-5
clone size: -
D gene: -
CDR3 protein: CASSRIYRALQETQYF
CDR3 DNA: TGTGCCAGCAGCCGCATTTACAGGGCCCTCCAAGAGACCCAGTACTTC

V gene: TRBV6-2/TRBV6-3
J gene: TRBJ2-3
clone size: many
D gene: -
CDR3 protein: CASSYSTRSTFSPTDTQYF
CDR3 DNA: TGTGCCAGCAGTTACTCTACTCGATCGACCTTTAGCCCCACAGATACGCAGTATTTT

V gene: TRBV6-1
J gene: TRBJ1-2
clone size: few
D gene: -
CDR3 protein: CASSEAATMGYGYTF
CDR3 DNA: TGTGCCAGCAGTGAAGCTGCTACTATGGGGTATGGCTACACCTTC

V gene: TRBV7-3
J gene: TRBJ2-3
clone size: many
D gene: TRBD2
CDR3 protein: CASSLAVAGVTDTQYF
CDR3 DNA: TGTGCCAGCAGCTTAGCGGTAGCGGGGGTGACAGATACGCAGTATTTT

V gene: TRBV5-1
J gene: TRBJ1-1
clone size: many
D gene: TRBD1
CDR3 protein: CASSSEPGQGTEAFF
CDR3 DNA: TGCGCCAGCAGCTCCGAACCGGGACAGGGGACTGAAGCTTTCTTT

V gene: TRBV12-3/TRBV12-4
J gene: TRBJ2-1
clone size: many
D gene: TRBD2
CDR3 protein: CASSFSGGANEQFF
CDR3 DNA: TGTGCCAGCAGTTTTAGCGGGGGGGCCAATGAGCAGTTCTTC

V gene: TRBV6-5
J gene: TRBJ1-2
clone size: -
D gene: -
CDR3 protein: CASSYGFEGFTF
CDR3 DNA: TGTGCCAGCAGTTACGGGTTTGAAGGGTTCACCTTC

V gene: TRBV27
J gene: TRBJ1-3
clone size: -
D gene: -
CDR3 protein: CASSLSPVGSGNTIYF
CDR3 DNA: TGTGCCAGCAGTTTATCTCCGGTAGGCTCTGGAAACACCATATATTTT

V gene: TRBV30
J gene: TRBJ1-2
clone size: many
D gene: TRBD1
CDR3 protein: CAWSSTGGTTF
CDR3 DNA: TGTGCCTGGAGTTCGACAGGGGGTACTACCTTC

V gene: TRBV7-9
J gene: TRBJ2-7
clone size: many
D gene: -
CDR3 protein: CASSFLDYEQYF
CDR3 DNA: TGTGCCAGCAGCTTCCTCGACTACGAGCAGTACTTC